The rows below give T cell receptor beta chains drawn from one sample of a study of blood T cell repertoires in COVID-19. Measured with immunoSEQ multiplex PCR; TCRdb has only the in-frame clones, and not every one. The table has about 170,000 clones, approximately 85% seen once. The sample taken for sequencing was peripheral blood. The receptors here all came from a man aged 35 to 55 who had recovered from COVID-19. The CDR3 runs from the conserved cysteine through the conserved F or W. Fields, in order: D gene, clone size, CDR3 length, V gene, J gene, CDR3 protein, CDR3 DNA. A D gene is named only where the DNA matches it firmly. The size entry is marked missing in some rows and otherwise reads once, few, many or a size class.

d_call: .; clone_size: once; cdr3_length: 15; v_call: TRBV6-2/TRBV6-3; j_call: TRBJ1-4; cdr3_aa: CASSSREKNDEKLFF; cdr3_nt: TGTGCCAGCAGTTCTCGGGAAAAAAATGATGAAAAACTGTTTTTT
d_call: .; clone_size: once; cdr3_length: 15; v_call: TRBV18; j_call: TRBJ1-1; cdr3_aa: CASSPQRDVNTEAFF; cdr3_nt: TGTGCCAGCTCACCACAGAGGGATGTGAACACTGAAGCTTTCTTT
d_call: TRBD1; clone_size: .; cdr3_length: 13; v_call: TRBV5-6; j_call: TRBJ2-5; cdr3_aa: CASRRTGQETQYF; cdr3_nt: TGTGCCAGCAGGAGGACAGGCCAAGAGACCCAGTACTTC
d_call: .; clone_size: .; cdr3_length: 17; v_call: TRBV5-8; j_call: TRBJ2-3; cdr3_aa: CASSLGPKGPSTDTQYF; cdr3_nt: TGTGCCAGCAGCTTGGGGCCGAAGGGGCCTAGCACAGATACGCAGTATTTT
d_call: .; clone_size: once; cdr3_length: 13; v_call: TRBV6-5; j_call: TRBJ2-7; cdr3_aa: CASSYSRGYEQYF; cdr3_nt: TGTGCCAGCAGTTACTCCCGGGGCTACGAGCAGTACTTC
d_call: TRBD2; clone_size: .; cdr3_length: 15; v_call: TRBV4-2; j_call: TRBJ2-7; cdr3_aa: CASSQDGTSDYEQYF; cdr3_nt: TGTGCCAGCAGCCAAGATGGGACTAGCGACTACGAGCAGTACTTC
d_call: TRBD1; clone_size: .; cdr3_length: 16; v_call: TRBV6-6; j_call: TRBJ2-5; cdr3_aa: CASRGRTGRSQETQYF; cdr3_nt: TGTGCCAGCAGGGGAAGGACAGGGCGAAGTCAAGAGACCCAGTACTTC
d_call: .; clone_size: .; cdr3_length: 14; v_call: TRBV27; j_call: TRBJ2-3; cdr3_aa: CASMTAISTDTQYF; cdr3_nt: TGTGCCAGCATGACTGCAATTAGCACAGATACGCAGTATTTT
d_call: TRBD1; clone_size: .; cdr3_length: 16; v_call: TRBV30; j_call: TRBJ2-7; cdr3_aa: CAWSGGSGTGPYEQYF; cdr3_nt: TGTGCCTGGAGTGGTGGCTCCGGGACAGGGCCCTACGAGCAGTACTTC
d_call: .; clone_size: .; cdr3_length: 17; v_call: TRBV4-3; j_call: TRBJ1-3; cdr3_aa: CASSQGVLVGLGNTIYF; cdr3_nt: TGCGCCAGCAGCCAGGGAGTATTAGTAGGATTAGGAAACACCATATATTTT
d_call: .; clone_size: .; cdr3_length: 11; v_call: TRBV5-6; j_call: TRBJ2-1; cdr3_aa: CASSSSGQALF; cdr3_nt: TGTGCCAGCAGCTCGTCGGGACAAGCGCTCTTC
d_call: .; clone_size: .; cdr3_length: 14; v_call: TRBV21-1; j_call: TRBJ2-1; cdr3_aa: CASKRDRAYNEQFF; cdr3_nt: TGTGCCAGCAAAAGGGACAGGGCATACAATGAGCAGTTCTTC
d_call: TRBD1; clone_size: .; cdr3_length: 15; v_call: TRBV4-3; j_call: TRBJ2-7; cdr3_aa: CASSQGARGPYEQYF; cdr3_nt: TGCGCCAGCAGCCAGGGGGCCAGGGGGCCCTACGAGCAGTACTTC